Sequencing of this T cell receptor (beta chain) was carried out in a study of shared T cell receptors in the human thymus. Libraries were prepared by immunoSEQ multiplex PCR; TCRdb keeps only in-frame clonotypes and omits some of them. The sample carries about 710,000 clones, around 87% recorded once. Trimming took 5 bases from V and 6 from J; bases not matched to a gene: 4. The CDR3 loop spans 14 amino acids. The germline V gene encodes CDR1 SGHTA and CDR2 FQGTGA. A further study also used this sample, focusing on human thymus T cells. That paper states: Samples came from healthy Finnish infants during open corrective cardiac surgery. Thymic tissue was derived from resections collected during corrective heart surgery. The related literature has documented a marked overlap of thymic repertoires among unrelated individuals.

The V call is TRBV7-3, the J call TRBJ2-3; 11 bases fit TRBD2. Sequencing used thymocytes. The TCR was taken from a boy less than two years old with a congenital heart defect. For the CDR3, the DNA is TGTGCCAGCAGCCCGGGACTAGCGGATGATACGCAGTATTTT. Residues: CASSPGLADDTQYF.